The subject of this entry is one T cell receptor (beta chain). V gave up 5 bases and J gave up 6 bases, with 16 bases separating them. The CDR3 has 15 amino acids. Per the germline V gene, CDR1 is MNHEY and CDR2 is SMNVEV (reference sequence). This entry belongs to a study of T cell changes during pregnancy in multiple sclerosis. Libraries were prepared by immunoSEQ multiplex PCR; TCRdb keeps only in-frame clonotypes and omits some of them. The profile shows 60,000 to 75,000 clones, roughly 92% of them singletons. V and J are TRBV27 and TRBJ2-2; possible D gene TRBD1, 5 bases. The input for sequencing was peripheral blood, taken in the second trimester of pregnancy. This TCR was recovered from a female donor with multiple sclerosis, enrolled in a pregnancy study. CDR3 in DNA: TGTGCCAGCAGTCTCCGCGGACAAACCCCCGGGGAGCTGTTTTTT. As protein: CASSLRGQTPGELFF.